The 7 T cell receptor beta chains listed next were all sequenced from one sample in a study of cytomegalovirus exposure and HLA in healthy donors. The PCR was carried out with 60 Vbeta primers and 13 Jbeta primers. Some clones are missing from TCRdb's copy, which holds only in-frame ones; the method was immunoSEQ multiplex PCR. The sample carries hundreds of thousands of clones, just under 80% recorded once. Material for sequencing was PBMCs. The receptors shown here come from a boy between 5 and 17 years old in good health and CMV-seronegative.

The chain recombines TRBV27 with TRBJ1-5, with 7 nucleotides matching TRBD1. V gave up 6 bases and J gave up 13 bases; unmatched junction bases: 9. Germline CDR1 is MNHEY and CDR2 is SMNVEV (reference sequence). The CDR3 has 12 residues. CDR3 DNA: TGTGCCAGCAGCGGTGTAGGGGGCTGTCAGCATTTT. Translating it yields CASSGVGGCQHF.

Details on this clone: A junction end diverges from the germline sequence, so it may reflect a read error. The rearrangement joins TRBV28 to TRBJ1-6; 7 nucleotides match TRBD1. Germline-derived CDR1 and CDR2 are MDHEN and SYDVKM. The CDR3 runs to 13 residues. CDR3 in DNA: TGTGCCATCAGTGAAGGGGGCGTGGGATCCCTCCACTTT. It codes for CAISEGGVGSLHF.

This chain joins TRBV30 and TRBJ1-1; D is possibly TRBD1 (5 bases). The CDR3 is 12 residues long. From germline, CDR1 is GTSNPN and CDR2 SVGIG (reference sequence). Deletions cut 4 bases from V and 4 bases from J, with 10 bases between. For the CDR3, the DNA is TGTGCCTGGAACGGGGGAAGCACTGAAGCTTTCTTT. Translating gives CAWNGGSTEAFF.

V and J are TRBV6-6 and TRBJ2-1; the match to TRBD1 covers 9 bases. CDR1 is MNHNY, CDR2 SVGAGI, per germline (reference sequence). This CDR3 comprises 15 residues. Unmatched junction bases numbered 8, after V lost 5 bases and J lost 6 bases. CDR3 in DNA: TGTGCCAGCAGTCCACGGACAGGGGCTGGCAATGAGCAGTTCTTC. Translation: CASSPRTGAGNEQFF.

The V call is TRBV7-2, the J call TRBJ1-3; D might be TRBD1 (6 bases). Germline CDR1 reads SGHTA; CDR2 reads FQGNSA. V lost 1 base and J 2 bases, leaving 12 bases between the germline ends. The CDR3 totals 16 residues. The CDR3 loop reads CASSLESRGAGNTIYF. The CDR3 DNA reads as TGTGCCAGCAGCTTAGAGTCCAGGGGCGCTGGAAACACCATATATTTT. Complete variable domain (other parts from reference TRBV7-2 and TRBJ1-3): GAGVSQSPSNKVTEKGKDVELRCDPISGHTALYWYRQSLGQGLEFLIYFQGNSAPDKSGLPSDRFSAERTGGSVSTLTIQRTQQEDSAVYLCASSLESRGAGNTIYFGEGSWLTVV.

The J gene is TRBJ2-1, the V gene TRBV27; the match to TRBD2 covers 7 bases. V was pared by 3 bases and J by 6 bases, with 5 bases of the junction left unmatched. The CDR3 extends over 14 amino acids. Germline values: CDR1 MNHEY, CDR2 SMNVEV (reference sequence). CDR3 residues: CASSLRWGGNEQFF. For the CDR3, the DNA is TGTGCCAGCAGTTTGAGGTGGGGGGGCAATGAGCAGTTCTTC.

The chain carries TRBV29-1 and TRBJ2-1; no clear D. Trimming pared 5 bases from V and 4 bases from J, leaving 15 bases between. The CDR3 sequence is 14 residues long. Germline values: CDR1 SQVTM, CDR2 ANQGSEA. Written as DNA, the CDR3 is TGCAGCGTTCCTTCCAGATTCCCATACAATGAGCAGTTCTTC. It specifies CSVPSRFPYNEQFF.